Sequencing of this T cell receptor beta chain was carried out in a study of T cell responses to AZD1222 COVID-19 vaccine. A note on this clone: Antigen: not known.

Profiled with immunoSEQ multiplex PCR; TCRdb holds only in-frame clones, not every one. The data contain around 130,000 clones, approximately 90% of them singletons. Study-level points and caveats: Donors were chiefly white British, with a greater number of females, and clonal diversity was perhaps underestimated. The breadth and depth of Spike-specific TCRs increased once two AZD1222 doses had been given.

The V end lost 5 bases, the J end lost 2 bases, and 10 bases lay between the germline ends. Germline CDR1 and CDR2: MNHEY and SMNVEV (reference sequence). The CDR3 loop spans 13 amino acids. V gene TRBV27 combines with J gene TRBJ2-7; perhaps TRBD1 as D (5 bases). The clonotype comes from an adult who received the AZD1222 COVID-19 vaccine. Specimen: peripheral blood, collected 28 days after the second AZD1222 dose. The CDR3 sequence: CASSPWGPYEQYF. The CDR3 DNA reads TGTGCCAGCAGTCCATGGGGCCCCTACGAGCAGTACTTC.